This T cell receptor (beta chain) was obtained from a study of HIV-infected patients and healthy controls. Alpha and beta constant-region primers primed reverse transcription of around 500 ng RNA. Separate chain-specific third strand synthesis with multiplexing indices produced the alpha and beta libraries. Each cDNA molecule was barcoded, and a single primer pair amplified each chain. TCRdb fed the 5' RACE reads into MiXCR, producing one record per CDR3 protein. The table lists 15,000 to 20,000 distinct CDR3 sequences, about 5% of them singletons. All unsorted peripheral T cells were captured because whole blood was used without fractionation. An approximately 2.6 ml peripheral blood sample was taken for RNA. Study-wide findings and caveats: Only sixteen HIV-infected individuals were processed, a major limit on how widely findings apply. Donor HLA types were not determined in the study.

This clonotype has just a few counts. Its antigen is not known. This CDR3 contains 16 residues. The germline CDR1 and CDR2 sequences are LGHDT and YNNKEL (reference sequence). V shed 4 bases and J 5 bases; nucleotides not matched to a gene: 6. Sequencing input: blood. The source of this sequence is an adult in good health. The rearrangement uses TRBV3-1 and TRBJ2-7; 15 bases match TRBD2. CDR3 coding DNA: TGTGCCAGCAGCCCGAATGGACTAGCGGGGGGGAACGAGCAGTACTTC. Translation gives CASSPNGLAGGNEQYF.